This is a list of T cell receptor beta chains from one sample in a study of human T cells and chemical hapten exposure. TCRdb re-analysed the RACE reads in MiXCR, keeping a single row per CDR3 protein. The table includes approximately 87,000 distinct CDR3 sequences, approximately 10% detected once. The sequences come from whole blood, collected in connection with sensitization to the hapten diphenylcyclopropenone (DPC). The receptor set was obtained from a woman aged 40 to 50 with alopecia areata. Some clones in this sample may be carry-over from other donors' samples. Each CDR3 is given with its conserved first and last residue. A D gene is named only where the DNA matches it firmly. A clone size is listed for some rows: how often the clone was seen (once, few, many), or a class if it is expanded.

j_call | d_call | v_call | clone_size | cdr3_nt | cdr3_aa
TRBJ1-1 | - | TRBV5-5 | few | TGTGCCAGCACCAACCAAGTCCGGGTTAACACTGAAGCTTTCTTT | CASTNQVRVNTEAFF
TRBJ2-1 | TRBD2 | TRBV6-5 | few | TGTGCCAGCAGTACCTCCGGGACTAGGGGTACGAATGAGCAGTTCTTC | CASSTSGTRGTNEQFF
TRBJ1-4 | TRBD1 | TRBV20-1 | many | TGCAGTGCTAGAAACAGGGGGACGGGGGAAAAACTGTTTTTT | CSARNRGTGEKLFF
TRBJ2-7 | - | TRBV3-1 | many | TGTGCCAGCAGCCACAGGGGTGGCCACGAGCAGTACTTC | CASSHRGGHEQYF
TRBJ2-7 | - | TRBV4-2 | - | TGTGCCAGCGGCCAAGAAGAGGGGGGGCGGTACCACGAGCAGTACTTC | CASGQEEGGRYHEQYF
TRBJ2-1 | TRBD1 | TRBV9 | once | TGTGCCAGCAGCGTGACGGACAGGGGCGTTGAGCAGTTCTTC | CASSVTDRGVEQFF
TRBJ2-2 | - | TRBV2 | many | TGTGCCAGCAGAGATCAGGGGACCGGGGAGCTGTTTTTT | CASRDQGTGELFF
TRBJ2-3 | - | TRBV7-2 | few | TGTGCCAGCAGCTGGGGGCAGGCAAGAGATACGCAGTATTTT | CASSWGQARDTQYF
TRBJ2-7 | - | TRBV6-1 | many | TGTGCCAGCAGTGAACATCCGGGAGAGCAGTACTTC | CASSEHPGEQYF
TRBJ2-7 | - | TRBV4-3 | - | TGCGCCAGCAGCCAAGATTTTAGCTACGAGCAGTACTTC | CASSQDFSYEQYF
TRBJ2-7 | TRBD2 | TRBV20-1 | many | TGCAGTGCTAGAGTCAGCGGGAGAGCATACGAGCAGTACTTC | CSARVSGRAYEQYF
TRBJ1-1 | - | TRBV15 | many | TGTGCCACCAGCAGAGGGGACACTGAAGCTTTCTTT | CATSRGDTEAFF